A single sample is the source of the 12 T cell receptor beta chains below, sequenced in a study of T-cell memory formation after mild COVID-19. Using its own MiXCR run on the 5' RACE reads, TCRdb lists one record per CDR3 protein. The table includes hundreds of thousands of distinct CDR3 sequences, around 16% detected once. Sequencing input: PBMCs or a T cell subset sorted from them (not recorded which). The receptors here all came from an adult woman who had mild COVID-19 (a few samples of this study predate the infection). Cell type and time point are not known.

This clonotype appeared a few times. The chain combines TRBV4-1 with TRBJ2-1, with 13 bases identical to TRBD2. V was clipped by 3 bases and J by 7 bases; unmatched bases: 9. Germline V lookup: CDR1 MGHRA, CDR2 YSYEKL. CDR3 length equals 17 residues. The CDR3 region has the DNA TGCGCCAGCAGCCAGGATGAACTAGCGGGAGGGTCGAATGAGCAGTTCTTC. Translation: CASSQDELAGGSNEQFF.

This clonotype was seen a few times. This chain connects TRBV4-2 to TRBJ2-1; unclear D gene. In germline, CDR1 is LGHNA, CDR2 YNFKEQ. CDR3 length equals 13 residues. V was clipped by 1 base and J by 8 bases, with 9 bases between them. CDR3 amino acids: CASSQAYTDEQFF. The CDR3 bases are TGTGCCAGCAGCCAAGCCTACACCGATGAGCAGTTCTTC.

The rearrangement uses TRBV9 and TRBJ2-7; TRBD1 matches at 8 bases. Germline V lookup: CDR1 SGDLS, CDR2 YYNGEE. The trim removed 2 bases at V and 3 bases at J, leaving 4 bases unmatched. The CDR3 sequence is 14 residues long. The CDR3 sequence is CASSVSGTGYEQYF. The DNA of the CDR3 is TGTGCCAGCAGCGTTTCTGGGACAGGCTACGAGCAGTACTTC.

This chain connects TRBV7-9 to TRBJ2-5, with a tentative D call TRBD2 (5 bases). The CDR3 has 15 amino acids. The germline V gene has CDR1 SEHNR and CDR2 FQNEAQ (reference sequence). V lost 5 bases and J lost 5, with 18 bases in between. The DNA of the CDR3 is TGTGCCAGCAGCCACAGAGGCGGGTATGGGGAGACCCAGTACTTC. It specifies CASSHRGGYGETQYF.

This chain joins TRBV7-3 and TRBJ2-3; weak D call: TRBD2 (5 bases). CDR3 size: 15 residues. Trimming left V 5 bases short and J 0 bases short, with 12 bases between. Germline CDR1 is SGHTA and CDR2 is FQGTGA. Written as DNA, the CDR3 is TGTGCCAGCAGCACAACGGGAACTAGCACAGATACGCAGTATTTT. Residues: CASSTTGTSTDTQYF. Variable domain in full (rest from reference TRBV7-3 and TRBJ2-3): GAGVSQTPSNKVTEKGKYVELRCDPISGHTALYWYRQSLGQGPEFLIYFQGTGAADDSGLPNDRFFAVRPEGSVSTLKIQRTERGDSAVYLCASSTTGTSTDTQYFGPGTRLTVL.

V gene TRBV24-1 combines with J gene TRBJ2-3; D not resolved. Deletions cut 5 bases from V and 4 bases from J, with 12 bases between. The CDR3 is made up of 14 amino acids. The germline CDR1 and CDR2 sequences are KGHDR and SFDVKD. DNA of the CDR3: TGTGCCACCAGTGCAGGACCCAGAGCAGATACGCAGTATTTT. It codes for CATSAGPRADTQYF.

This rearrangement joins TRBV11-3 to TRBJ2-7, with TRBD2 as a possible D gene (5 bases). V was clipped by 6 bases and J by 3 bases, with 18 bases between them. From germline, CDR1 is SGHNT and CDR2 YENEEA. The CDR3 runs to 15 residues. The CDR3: CASRPRGTPNYEQYF. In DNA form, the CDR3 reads TGTGCCAGCAGGCCCCGGGGTACACCTAACTACGAGCAGTACTTC.

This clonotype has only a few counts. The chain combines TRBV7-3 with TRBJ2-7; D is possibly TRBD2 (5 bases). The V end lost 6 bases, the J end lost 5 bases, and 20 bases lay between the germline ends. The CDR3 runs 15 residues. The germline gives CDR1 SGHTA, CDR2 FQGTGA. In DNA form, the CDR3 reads TGTGCCAGCAGACGGTCAAGCGATTGGAGGCACGAGCAGTACTTC. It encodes CASRRSSDWRHEQYF. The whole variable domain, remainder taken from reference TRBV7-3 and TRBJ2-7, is GAGVSQTPSNKVTEKGKYVELRCDPISGHTALYWYRQSLGQGPEFLIYFQGTGAADDSGLPNDRFFAVRPEGSVSTLKIQRTERGDSAVYLCASRRSSDWRHEQYFGPGTRLTVT.

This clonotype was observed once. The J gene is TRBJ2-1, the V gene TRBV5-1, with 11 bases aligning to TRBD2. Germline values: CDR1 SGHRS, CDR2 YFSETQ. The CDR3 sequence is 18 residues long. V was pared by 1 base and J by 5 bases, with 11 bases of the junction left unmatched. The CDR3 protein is CASSLQTSGVEGNNEQFF. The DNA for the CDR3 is TGCGCCAGCAGCTTGCAGACTAGCGGGGTGGAGGGGAACAATGAGCAGTTCTTC.

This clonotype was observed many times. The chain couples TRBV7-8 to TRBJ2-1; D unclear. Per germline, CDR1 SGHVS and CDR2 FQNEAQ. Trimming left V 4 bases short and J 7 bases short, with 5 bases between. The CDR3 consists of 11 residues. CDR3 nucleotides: TGTGCCAGCAGCTACTCGAATGAGCAGTTCTTC. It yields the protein CASSYSNEQFF.

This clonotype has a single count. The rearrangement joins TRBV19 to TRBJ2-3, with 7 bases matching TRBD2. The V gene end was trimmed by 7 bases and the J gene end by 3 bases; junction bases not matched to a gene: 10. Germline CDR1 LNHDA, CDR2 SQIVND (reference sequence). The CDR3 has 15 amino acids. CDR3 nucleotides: TGTGCCAGTACCTCAGGTGGGGGGGAGACAGATACGCAGTATTTT. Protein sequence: CASTSGGGETDTQYF.

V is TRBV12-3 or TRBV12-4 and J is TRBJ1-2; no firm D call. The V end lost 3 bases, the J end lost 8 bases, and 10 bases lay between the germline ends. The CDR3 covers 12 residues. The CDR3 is CASSFDEMGYTF. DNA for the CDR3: TGTGCCAGCAGTTTTGATGAAATGGGCTACACCTTC.